This TCR beta chain was captured by sequencing in a study of T cell responses to AZD1222 COVID-19 vaccine. Study-level points and caveats: In the spike-specific TCR repertoire, nearly half reportedly target unmutated variant regions. Clonal diversity may have been underestimated, and the donors were mostly white British, with more females than males.

The sample holds one count of this clone. Its target is unknown. The V and J ends lost 3 bases and 1 base, in that order; junction bases with no gene match: 5. This CDR3 spans 15 amino acids. Profiled with immunoSEQ multiplex PCR; TCRdb holds only in-frame clones, not every one. The table records approximately 65,000 clones, over 60% of them present only once. The J gene is TRBJ1-2, the V gene TRBV5-3; 8 bases are a match to TRBD1. TRBV5-3 qualifies as an ORF whose function is uncertain. This TCR was recovered from an adult in good health. Sequencing used peripheral blood, obtained on day 0 of AZD1222 vaccination. CDR3 sequence (DNA): TGTGCCAGAAGCTATGACAGGGGTTGTAACTATGGCTACACCTTC. Protein product: CARSYDRGCNYGYTF.